Each of the 22 T cell receptor beta chains below was sequenced from the same sample in a study of T cell responses to AZD1222 COVID-19 vaccine. Here immunoSEQ multiplex PCR was the method, and the copy in TCRdb shows in-frame clones only, minus some. This repertoire shows about 94,000 clones, 70% to 90% found once; its top ten account for roughly 14%. This sample comprised peripheral blood, obtained on day 0 of AZD1222 vaccination. These receptors all come from an adult in good health.

The genes are TRBV11-2 and TRBJ1-5; 11 bases line up with TRBD1. The CDR3 sequence is 16 residues long. In germline, CDR1 is SGHAT, CDR2 FQNNGV. Trimming cost V 1 base and J 7 bases; bases outside gene matches: 6. CDR3 protein: CASSLGTGGLRQPQHF. CDR3 DNA: TGTGCCAGCAGCTTAGGGACAGGGGGCCTCAGACAGCCCCAGCATTTT.

The J gene is TRBJ1-2, the V gene TRBV30; 8 positions match TRBD1. J gave up 7 bases and V 0 bases, and 10 bases lay outside the gene matches. The CDR3 covers 15 residues. CDR1 and CDR2 from the germline V gene are GTSNPN and SVGIG (reference sequence). The CDR3: CAWSVNVGRGPGYTF. CDR3 DNA: TGTGCCTGGAGTGTAAATGTGGGCAGGGGGCCTGGCTACACCTTC.

This chain joins TRBV19 and TRBJ1-1; TRBD1 is a possible D gene (5 bases). The CDR3 extends over 15 amino acids. With 5 bases removed from V and 1 base from J, the gap between germline ends came to 14 bases. Germline CDR1 and CDR2: LNHDA and SQIVND (reference sequence). The CDR3 DNA reads TGTGCCAGTAGTCCTACGGGACTCACGAACACTGAAGCTTTCTTT. Translation gives CASSPTGLTNTEAFF.

The DNA for the CDR3 is TGTGCCAGTACCTCGGGAGGGGGACAGCAAGAGACCCAGTACTTC. Translation gives CASTSGGGQQETQYF. The chain recombines TRBV19 with TRBJ2-5; tentatively, D is TRBD2 (8 bases). The germline V and J ends were trimmed by 7 bases and 2 bases, with 17 bases remaining between them. This CDR3 has 15 residues. CDR1 LNHDA and CDR2 SQIVND come from the germline V gene (reference sequence).

This clone has a single count. J is TRBJ2-7 and V is TRBV11-2, with D possibly TRBD2 on 5 matching bases. CDR3 length: 17 amino acids. Germline V gene data show CDR1 as SGHAT and CDR2 as FQNNGV. V lost 1 base and J lost 5, with 21 bases in between. The CDR3 DNA reads TGTGCCAGCAGCTTAGCCTTAAGGGCACTACTAGGAGACGAGCAGTACTTC. Its protein is CASSLALRALLGDEQYF.

Concerning this clone: This same CDR3 is encoded by further DNA sequences in the sample. V usage is TRBV3-1 (or the pseudogene TRBV3-2) and J usage is TRBJ2-2; 10 positions match TRBD1. Trimming took 4 bases from V and 4 from J; bases not matched to a gene: 3. Germline V lookup: CDR1 LGHDT, CDR2 YNNKEL (reference sequence). CDR3 length equals 15 residues. DNA for the CDR3: TGTGCCAGCAGCCGGACAGGGGGATCCACCGGGGAGCTGTTTTTT. Translating it yields CASSRTGGSTGELFF.

V is TRBV7-9 and J is TRBJ1-6; TRBD1 matches 11 bases. Trimming cost V 3 bases and J 12 bases; bases outside gene matches: 4. CDR1 and CDR2 from the germline V gene are SEHNR and FQNEAQ (reference sequence). The CDR3 totals 14 residues. CDR3 region: CASSFGTGGLPLHF. DNA for the CDR3: TGTGCCAGCAGCTTCGGGACAGGGGGATTACCCCTCCACTTT.

The chain joins TRBV7-2 to TRBJ1-1; maybe TRBD1 (5 bases). The CDR3 sequence is 13 residues long. The germline V gene encodes CDR1 SGHTA and CDR2 FQGNSA. V lost 4 bases and J 5 bases, leaving 11 bases between the germline ends. The CDR3 sequence is CASSYQGGTEAFF. CDR3 DNA sequence: TGTGCCAGCAGCTACCAGGGAGGGACTGAAGCTTTCTTT.

A single count supports this clone. The chain recombines TRBV6-5 with TRBJ2-5; TRBD1 matches at 8 bases. The V segment lost 2 bases and the J segment 4 bases; nucleotides outside the gene matches: 9. This CDR3 is built from 16 residues. Per germline, CDR1 MNHEY and CDR2 SVGAGI. The DNA for the CDR3 is TGTGCCAGCAGTTACCGCAGGGGGCAGGGCGGAGAGACCCAGTACTTC. It is translated as CASSYRRGQGGETQYF.

This clone appeared a few times. This chain uses TRBV30 with TRBJ1-1, with TRBD1 as a possible D gene (6 bases). CDR1 is GTSNPN and CDR2 is SVGIG in the germline V gene (reference sequence). Trimming stripped 1 base from V and 2 bases from J, with 14 bases between. The CDR3 runs 15 residues. CDR3 region: CAWSGSTRGNTEAFF. The CDR3 nucleotides read TGTGCCTGGAGTGGATCCACCAGGGGAAACACTGAAGCTTTCTTT.

In this sample, this clone turned up once. The chain is built from TRBV7-2 and TRBJ1-1; D remains unclear. This CDR3 is 14 amino acids long. Germline-derived CDR1 and CDR2 are SGHTA and FQGNSA. V was cut by 4 bases and J by 4 bases, with 13 bases left in between. The CDR3 protein is CASSSRSRATEAFF. The CDR3 coding sequence is TGTGCCAGCAGCTCCCGGTCGAGAGCCACTGAAGCTTTCTTT.

A remark on this clone: A junction end diverges from the germline sequence, so it may reflect a read error. This chain joins TRBV7-9 and TRBJ2-1, with 10 bases identical to TRBD2. The CDR3 covers 13 residues. In germline, CDR1 is SEHNR, CDR2 FQNEAQ (reference sequence). As DNA, the CDR3 is TGTGCCAGCAGCCTAGCGGGGGTAGATGAGCAGTTCTTC. It specifies CASSLAGVDEQFF. The full variable domain, rest sourced from reference TRBV7-9 and TRBJ2-1, is DTGVSQNPRHKITKRGQNVTFRCDPISEHNRLYWYRQTLGQGPEFLTYFQNEAQLEKSRLLSDRFSAERPKGSFSTLEIQRTEQGDSAMYLCASSLAGVDEQFFGPGTRLTVL.

This sequence joins TRBV7-2 and TRBJ1-2; D gene ambiguous. This CDR3 contains 14 residues. V lost 2 bases to trimming and J lost 2 bases, with 9 bases between them. CDR1 is SGHTA and CDR2 is FQGNSA in the germline V gene. This CDR3 reads CASSLMAQNYGYTF. The CDR3 DNA reads as TGTGCCAGCAGCTTAATGGCACAGAACTATGGCTACACCTTC.

This rearrangement joins TRBV6-5 to TRBJ1-1, with TRBD1 identical over 9 bases. The V and J ends lost 6 bases and 5 bases, in that order; junction bases with no gene match: 4. Germline V lookup: CDR1 MNHEY, CDR2 SVGAGI. The CDR3 has 13 amino acids. The CDR3 reads CASSRGQGTEAFF. In DNA form, the CDR3 reads TGTGCCAGCAGCCGCGGACAGGGGACTGAAGCTTTCTTT.

The V call is TRBV9, the J call TRBJ1-6; D perhaps matches TRBD1 (6 bases). The CDR3 loop spans 14 amino acids. Germline V gene sequence: CDR1 SGDLS, CDR2 YYNGEE. The V and J ends lost 4 bases and 7 bases respectively, with 12 bases between them. CDR3 loop: CASSLGRGNSPLHF. The CDR3 region has the DNA TGTGCCAGCAGCCTCGGCAGGGGAAATTCACCCCTCCACTTT.

This clone was found once. The chain combines TRBV24-1 with TRBJ1-2; 7 bases fit TRBD1. Germline V gene lookup returns CDR1 KGHDR and CDR2 SFDVKD. The CDR3 loop spans 16 amino acids. Trimming removed 4 bases from V and 2 bases from J; junction bases left unmatched: 9. In DNA, the CDR3 is TGTGCCACCAGTGACCCTGCGGTAGGGGGCAACTATGGCTACACCTTC. This translates into CATSDPAVGGNYGYTF.

This clone was detected only once. The chain combines TRBV19 with TRBJ2-7; D possibly uses TRBD1 or TRBD2 (5 bases each). This CDR3 region has 16 residues. V was clipped by 4 bases and J by 5 bases, with 21 bases between them. CDR1 LNHDA and CDR2 SQIVND come from the germline V gene (reference sequence). The CDR3 DNA sequence: TGTGCCAGTAGTAAGGGGAGTGGGGCAGGGATCAACGAGCAGTACTTC. As protein: CASSKGSGAGINEQYF.

The chain carries TRBV5-1 and TRBJ2-5, with a possible D match to TRBD2 (6 bases). Trimming pared 5 bases from V and 4 bases from J, leaving 18 bases between. The germline CDR1 and CDR2 sequences are SGHRS and YFSETQ. This CDR3 contains 15 residues. The CDR3 coding sequence is TGCGCCAGCAGTCAGGGTGGAGGGCAGGGAGAGACCCAGTACTTC. It encodes CASSQGGGQGETQYF.

The chain has TRBV9 and TRBJ2-2; 8 bases map to TRBD2. J lost 5 bases, V lost 0 bases, and 9 bases had no gene match. From germline, CDR1 is SGDLS and CDR2 YYNGEE. The CDR3 is 17 residues long. The CDR3 bases are TGTGCCAGCAGCGTAGGAGGCCGGCGGGGGGAAACCGGGGAGCTGTTTTTT. Translated, it gives CASSVGGRRGETGELFF.

The CDR3 region is CASSLEQGAAGELFF. The CDR3 nucleotides read TGCGCCAGCAGCTTGGAACAGGGGGCCGCCGGGGAGCTGTTTTTT. The chain couples TRBV5-1 to TRBJ2-2; 9 bases map to TRBD1. The germline CDR1 and CDR2 sequences are SGHRS and YFSETQ. The length of the CDR3 is 15 residues. J was trimmed by 6 bases and V by 0 bases; bases with no gene match: 3.

Only one count was recorded for this clone. The DNA of the CDR3 is TGTGCCAGCAGCTCTAGCGGGGGGGCCAATGAGCAGTTCTTC. It is translated as CASSSSGGANEQFF. J is TRBJ2-1 and V is TRBV6-5, with 12 nucleotides matching TRBD2. V shed 6 bases and J 6 bases; nucleotides not matched to a gene: 3. This CDR3 is built from 14 residues. The germline gives CDR1 MNHEY, CDR2 SVGAGI.

This clone has a handful of counts. The chain couples TRBV3-1 (or the pseudogene TRBV3-2) to TRBJ2-2; tentative D call: TRBD2 (6 bases). The germline V gene encodes CDR1 LGHDT and CDR2 YNNKEL (reference sequence). The length of the CDR3 is 16 residues. V was clipped by 0 bases and J by 1 base, with 9 bases between them. CDR3 nucleotide sequence: TGTGCCAGCAGCCAAGACCTAGCGTTGAACACCGGGGAGCTGTTTTTT. Translation gives CASSQDLALNTGELFF.